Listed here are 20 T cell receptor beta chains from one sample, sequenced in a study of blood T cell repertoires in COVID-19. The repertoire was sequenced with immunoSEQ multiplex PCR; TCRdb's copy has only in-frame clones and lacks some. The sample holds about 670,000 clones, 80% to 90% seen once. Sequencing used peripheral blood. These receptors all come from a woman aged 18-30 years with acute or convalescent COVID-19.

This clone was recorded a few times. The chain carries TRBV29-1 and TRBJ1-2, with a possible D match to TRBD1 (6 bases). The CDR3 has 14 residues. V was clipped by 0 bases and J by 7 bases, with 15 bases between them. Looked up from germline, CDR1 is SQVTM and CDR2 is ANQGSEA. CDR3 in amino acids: CSVEDPTQGFGYTF. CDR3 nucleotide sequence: TGCAGCGTTGAAGACCCGACTCAGGGGTTTGGCTACACCTTC.

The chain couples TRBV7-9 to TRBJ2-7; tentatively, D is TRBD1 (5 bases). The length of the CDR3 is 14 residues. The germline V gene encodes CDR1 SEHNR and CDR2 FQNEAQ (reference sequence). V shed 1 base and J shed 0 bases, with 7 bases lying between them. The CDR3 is CASSLVGDSYEQYF. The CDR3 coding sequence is TGTGCCAGCAGCTTAGTAGGGGACTCCTACGAGCAGTACTTC.

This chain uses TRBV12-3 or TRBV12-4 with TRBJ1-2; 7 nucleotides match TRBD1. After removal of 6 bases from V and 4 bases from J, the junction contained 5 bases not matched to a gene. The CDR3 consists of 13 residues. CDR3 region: CASSNTGVYGYTF. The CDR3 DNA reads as TGTGCCAGCAGCAACACAGGGGTCTATGGCTACACCTTC.

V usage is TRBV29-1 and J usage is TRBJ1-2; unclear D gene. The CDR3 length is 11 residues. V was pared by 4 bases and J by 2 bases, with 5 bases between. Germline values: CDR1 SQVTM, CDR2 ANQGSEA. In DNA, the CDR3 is TGCAGCGTTGGGGCGAACTATGGCTACACCTTC. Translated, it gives CSVGANYGYTF.

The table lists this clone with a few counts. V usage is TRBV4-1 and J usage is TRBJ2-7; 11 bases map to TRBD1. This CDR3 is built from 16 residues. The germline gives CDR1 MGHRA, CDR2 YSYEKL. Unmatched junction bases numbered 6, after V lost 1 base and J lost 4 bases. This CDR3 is CASSQVPGQGVYEQYF. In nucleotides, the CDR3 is TGCGCCAGCAGCCAAGTTCCGGGACAGGGGGTATACGAGCAGTACTTC.

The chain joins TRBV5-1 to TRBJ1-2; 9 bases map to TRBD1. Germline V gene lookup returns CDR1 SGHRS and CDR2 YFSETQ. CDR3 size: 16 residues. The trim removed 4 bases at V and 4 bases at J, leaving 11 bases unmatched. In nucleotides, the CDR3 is TGCGCCAGCAGCCTTGCGGGACAGGGTCCGACCTATGGCTACACCTTC. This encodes CASSLAGQGPTYGYTF.

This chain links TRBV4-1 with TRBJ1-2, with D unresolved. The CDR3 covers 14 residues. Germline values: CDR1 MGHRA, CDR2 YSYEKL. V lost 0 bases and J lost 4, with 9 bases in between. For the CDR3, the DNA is TGCGCCAGCAGCCAAGAGGCGGTTTCCTATGGCTACACCTTC. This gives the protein CASSQEAVSYGYTF.

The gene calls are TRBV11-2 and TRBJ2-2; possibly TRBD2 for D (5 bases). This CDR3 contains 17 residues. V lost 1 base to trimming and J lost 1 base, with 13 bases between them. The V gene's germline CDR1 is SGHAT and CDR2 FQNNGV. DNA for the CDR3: TGTGCCAGCAGCTTAGGAGACTGGACTCAGAACACCGGGGAGCTGTTTTTT. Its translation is CASSLGDWTQNTGELFF.

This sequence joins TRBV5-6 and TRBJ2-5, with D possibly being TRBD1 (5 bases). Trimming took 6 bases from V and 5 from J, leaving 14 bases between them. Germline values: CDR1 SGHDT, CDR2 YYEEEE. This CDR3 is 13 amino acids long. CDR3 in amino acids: CASTSRVLETQYF. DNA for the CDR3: TGTGCCAGCACCTCCAGGGTTTTGGAGACCCAGTACTTC.

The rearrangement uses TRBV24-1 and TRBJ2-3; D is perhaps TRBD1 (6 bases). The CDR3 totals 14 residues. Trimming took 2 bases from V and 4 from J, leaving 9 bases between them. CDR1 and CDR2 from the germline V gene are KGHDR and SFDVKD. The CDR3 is CATSDSRGSDTQYF. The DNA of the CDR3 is TGTGCCACCAGTGATTCCAGGGGTTCAGATACGCAGTATTTT.

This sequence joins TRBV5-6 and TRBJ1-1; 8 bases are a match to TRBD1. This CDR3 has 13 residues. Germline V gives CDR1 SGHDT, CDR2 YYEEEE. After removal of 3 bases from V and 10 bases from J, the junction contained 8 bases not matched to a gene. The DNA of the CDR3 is TGTGCCAGCAGCTCGCCCCCACAGGGGGGAGCTTTCTTT. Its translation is CASSSPPQGGAFF.

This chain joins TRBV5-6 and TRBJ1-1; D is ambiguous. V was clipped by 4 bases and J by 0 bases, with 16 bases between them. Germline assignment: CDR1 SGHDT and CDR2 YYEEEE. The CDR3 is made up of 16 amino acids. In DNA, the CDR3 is TGTGCCAGCAGCGTGGACGGTGGCGAGGTGAACACTGAAGCTTTCTTT. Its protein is CASSVDGGEVNTEAFF.

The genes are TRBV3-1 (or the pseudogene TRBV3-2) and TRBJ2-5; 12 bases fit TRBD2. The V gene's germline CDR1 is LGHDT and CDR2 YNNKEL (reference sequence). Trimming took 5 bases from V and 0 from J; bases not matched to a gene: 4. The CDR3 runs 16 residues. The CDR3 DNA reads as TGTGCCAGCAGCACCCGACTAGCGGGAGACCAAGAGACCCAGTACTTC. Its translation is CASSTRLAGDQETQYF.

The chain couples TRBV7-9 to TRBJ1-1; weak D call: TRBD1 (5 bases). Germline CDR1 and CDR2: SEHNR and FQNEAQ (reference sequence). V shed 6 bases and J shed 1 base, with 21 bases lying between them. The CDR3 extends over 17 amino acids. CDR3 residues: CASSPAIRTGKNTEAFF. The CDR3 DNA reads TGTGCCAGCAGTCCCGCCATACGAACAGGAAAGAACACTGAAGCTTTCTTT.

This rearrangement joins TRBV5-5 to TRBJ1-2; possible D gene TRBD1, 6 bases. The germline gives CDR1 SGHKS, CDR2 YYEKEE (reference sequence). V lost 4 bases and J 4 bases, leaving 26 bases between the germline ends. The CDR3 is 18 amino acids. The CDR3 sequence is CASSTVPGWTERSYGYTF. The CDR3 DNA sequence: TGTGCCAGCAGCACCGTCCCCGGATGGACAGAACGGTCCTATGGCTACACCTTC.

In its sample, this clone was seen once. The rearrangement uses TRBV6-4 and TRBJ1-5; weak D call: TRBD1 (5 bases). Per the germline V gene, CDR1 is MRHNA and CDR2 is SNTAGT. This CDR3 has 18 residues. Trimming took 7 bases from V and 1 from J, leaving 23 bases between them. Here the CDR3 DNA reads TGTGCCAGCATGGGCAGGGTAGGTTTCGGGGGAAGCAATCAGCCCCAGCATTTT. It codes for CASMGRVGFGGSNQPQHF.

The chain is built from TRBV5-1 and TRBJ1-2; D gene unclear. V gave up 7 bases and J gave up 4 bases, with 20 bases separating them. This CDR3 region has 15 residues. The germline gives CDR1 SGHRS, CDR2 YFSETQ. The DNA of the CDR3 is TGCGCCAGCGCCACCTCCGCGGGGATTACCTATGGCTACACCTTC. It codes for CASATSAGITYGYTF.

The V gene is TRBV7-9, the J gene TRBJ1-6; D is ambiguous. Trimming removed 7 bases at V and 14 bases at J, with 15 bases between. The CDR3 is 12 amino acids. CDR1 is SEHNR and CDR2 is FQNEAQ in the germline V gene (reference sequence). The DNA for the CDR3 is TGTGCCAGCACGGACGGGAGGATAACCCTCCACTTT. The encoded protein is CASTDGRITLHF.

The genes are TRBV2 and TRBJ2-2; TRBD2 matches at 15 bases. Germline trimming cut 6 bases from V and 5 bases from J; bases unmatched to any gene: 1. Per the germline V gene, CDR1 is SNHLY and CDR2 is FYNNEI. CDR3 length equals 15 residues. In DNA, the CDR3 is TGTGCCAGCAGAGGACTAGCGGGGGGGACCGGGGAGCTGTTTTTT. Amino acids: CASRGLAGGTGELFF.

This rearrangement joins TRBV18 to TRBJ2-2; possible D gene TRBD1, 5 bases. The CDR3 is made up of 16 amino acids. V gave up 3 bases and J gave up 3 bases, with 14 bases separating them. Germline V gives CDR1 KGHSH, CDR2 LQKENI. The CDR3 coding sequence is TGTGCCAGCTCACCTCAACAGGCCTCAGACACCGGGGAGCTGTTTTTT. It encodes CASSPQQASDTGELFF.